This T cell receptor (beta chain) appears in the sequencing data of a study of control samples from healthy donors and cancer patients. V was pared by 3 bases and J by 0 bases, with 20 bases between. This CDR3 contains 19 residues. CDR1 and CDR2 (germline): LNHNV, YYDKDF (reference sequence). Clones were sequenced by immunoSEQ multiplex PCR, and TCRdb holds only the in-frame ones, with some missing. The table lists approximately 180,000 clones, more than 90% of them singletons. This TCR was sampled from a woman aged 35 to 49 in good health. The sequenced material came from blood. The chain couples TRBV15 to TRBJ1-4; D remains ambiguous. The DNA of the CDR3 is TGTGCCACCAGCAGGCGTCTTACCCGCTTTATGACAACTAATGAAAAACTGTTTTTT. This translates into CATSRRLTRFMTTNEKLFF.